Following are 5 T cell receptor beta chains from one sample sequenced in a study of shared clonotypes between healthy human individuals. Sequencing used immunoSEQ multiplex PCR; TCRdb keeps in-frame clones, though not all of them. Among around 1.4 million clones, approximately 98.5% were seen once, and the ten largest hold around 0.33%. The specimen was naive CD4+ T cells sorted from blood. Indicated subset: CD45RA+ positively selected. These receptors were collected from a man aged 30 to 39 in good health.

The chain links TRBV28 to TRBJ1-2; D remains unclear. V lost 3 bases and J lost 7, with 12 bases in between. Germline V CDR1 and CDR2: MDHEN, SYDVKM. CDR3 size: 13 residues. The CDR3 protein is CASSFSRQIGYTF. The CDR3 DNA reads TGTGCCAGCAGTTTCTCCCGGCAGATTGGCTACACCTTC.

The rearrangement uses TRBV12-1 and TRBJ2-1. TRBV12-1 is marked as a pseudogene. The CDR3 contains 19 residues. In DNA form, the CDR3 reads TGTGCCAGCAGCTTTGCGCCGGGACTCACACCGGGGGCGATCAATGAGCAGTTCTTC. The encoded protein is CASSFAPGLTPGAINEQFF.

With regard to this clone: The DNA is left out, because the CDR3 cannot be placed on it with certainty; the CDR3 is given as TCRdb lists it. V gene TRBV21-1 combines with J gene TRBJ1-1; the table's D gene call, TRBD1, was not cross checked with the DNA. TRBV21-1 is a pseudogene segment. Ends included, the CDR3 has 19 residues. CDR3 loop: CASSNRMTGFGVGNTEAFF.

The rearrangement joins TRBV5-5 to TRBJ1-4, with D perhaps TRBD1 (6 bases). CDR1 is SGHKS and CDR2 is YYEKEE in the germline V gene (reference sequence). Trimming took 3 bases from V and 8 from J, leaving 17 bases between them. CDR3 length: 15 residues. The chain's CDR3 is CASSSDSGGGEKLFF. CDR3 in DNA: TGTGCCAGCAGCTCCGACAGCGGGGGCGGGGAAAAACTGTTTTTT.

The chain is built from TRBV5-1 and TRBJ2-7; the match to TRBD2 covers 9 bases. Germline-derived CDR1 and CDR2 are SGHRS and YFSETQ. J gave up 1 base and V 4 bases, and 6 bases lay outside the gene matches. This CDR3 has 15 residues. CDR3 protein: CASSILAGTSYEQYF. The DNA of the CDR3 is TGCGCCAGCAGCATACTAGCGGGCACATCCTACGAGCAGTACTTC. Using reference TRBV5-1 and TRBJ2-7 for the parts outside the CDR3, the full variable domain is KAGVTQTPRYLIKTRGQQVTLSCSPISGHRSVSWYQQTPGQGLQFLFEYFSETQRNKGNFPGRFSGRQFSNSRSEMNVSTLELGDSALYLCASSILAGTSYEQYFGPGTRLTVT.